The rows below give T cell receptor beta chains drawn from one sample of a study of blood T cell repertoires in COVID-19. Some clones are missing from TCRdb's copy, which holds only in-frame ones; the method was immunoSEQ multiplex PCR. The sample carries about 170,000 clones, about four fifths recorded once. The source material was peripheral blood. All receptors come from a woman older than 75 with acute or convalescent COVID-19. CDR3s include the opening cysteine and the closing phenylalanine or tryptophan. A D gene is named only where the DNA matches it firmly. Expanded clones get a size class; other rows say once, few or many, or leave the size out.

.	TRBD2	TRBV2	TRBJ2-5	CASSLPTSGQETQYF	TGTGCCAGCAGCCTGCCCACTAGCGGGCAAGAGACCCAGTACTTC
.	TRBD1	TRBV9	TRBJ1-2	CASSVVPGGVSGYTF	TGTGCCAGCAGCGTAGTCCCAGGGGGCGTTTCTGGCTACACCTTC
.	TRBD1	TRBV14	TRBJ1-1	CASSLRTGSNTEAFF	TGTGCCAGCAGCCTTAGGACAGGGAGCAACACTGAAGCTTTCTTT
.	TRBD1	TRBV6-5	TRBJ1-5	CATQGAYGNQPQHF	TGTGCCACCCAGGGGGCGTACGGCAATCAGCCCCAGCATTTT
.	TRBD1	TRBV6-5	TRBJ2-3	CASSYGGQGGDTQYF	TGTGCCAGCAGTTACGGGGGACAGGGGGGAGATACGCAGTATTTT
.	TRBD1	TRBV6-2/TRBV6-3	TRBJ2-1	CASSRSGTGVEQFF	TGTGCCAGCAGTAGATCCGGGACAGGGGTTGAGCAGTTCTTC
.	.	TRBV5-1	TRBJ1-2	CASSPGGLVDGYTF	TGCGCCAGCAGCCCCGGGGGGCTGGTCGACGGCTACACCTTC
.	TRBD1	TRBV7-2	TRBJ2-7	CASSPRTGSSYEQYF	TGTGCCAGCAGCCCACGGACAGGGAGCTCCTACGAGCAGTACTTC
.	.	TRBV7-2	TRBJ2-7	CASSRRQALSLISSYEQYF	TGTGCCAGCAGCAGACGACAGGCCCTATCTTTAATTAGCTCCTACGAGCAGTACTTC
.	TRBD1	TRBV7-8	TRBJ2-2	CASSTGTDTGELFF	TGTGCCAGCAGCACCGGGACAGACACCGGGGAGCTGTTTTTT
.	.	TRBV7-8	TRBJ2-1	CASSSGYNEQFF	TGTGCCAGCAGCTCAGGGTACAATGAGCAGTTCTTC
.	.	TRBV19	TRBJ1-5	CASTTTGGSGNQPQHF	TGTGCCAGTACTACGACTGGGGGCTCGGGCAATCAGCCCCAGCATTTT
.	TRBD2	TRBV19	TRBJ2-1	CASSMELAVYNEQFF	TGTGCCAGTAGTATGGAGCTAGCGGTCTACAATGAGCAGTTCTTC
.	.	TRBV10-1	TRBJ2-3	CASSESVPQGTDTQYF	TGCGCCAGCAGTGAGTCGGTGCCCCAGGGCACAGATACGCAGTATTTT
once	.	TRBV10-3	TRBJ1-5	CAISPGESQPQHF	TGTGCCATCAGCCCAGGGGAGTCTCAGCCCCAGCATTTT
.	.	TRBV9	TRBJ1-5	CASSPRGEQPQHF	TGTGCCAGCAGCCCCCGGGGGGAACAGCCCCAGCATTTT
few	.	TRBV6-2/TRBV6-3	TRBJ2-3	CASSGATDTQYF	TGTGCCAGCAGCGGGGCCACAGATACGCAGTATTTT
.	.	TRBV6-5	TRBJ1-6	CASRFDDSSGSPLHF	TGTGCCAGCAGATTTGATGACAGCTCAGGTTCACCCCTCCACTTT
.	.	TRBV30	TRBJ1-2	CAWLPGSGRGYTF	TGTGCCTGGCTACCGGGAAGCGGGCGGGGCTACACCTTC
.	TRBD2	TRBV4-2	TRBJ2-3	CASSQELAGTDTQYF	TGTGCCAGCAGCCAAGAACTAGCGGGAACAGATACGCAGTATTTT
.	.	TRBV25-1	TRBJ2-2	CASSEYTSSTGELFF	TGTGCCAGCAGTGAATATACGAGTAGCACCGGGGAGCTGTTTTTT
.	TRBD1	TRBV5-1	TRBJ2-5	CASSSSGTGGSETQYF	TGCGCCAGCAGTTCGTCCGGGACAGGGGGATCGGAGACCCAGTACTTC
.	.	TRBV28	TRBJ1-6	CASSLSRGLNSPLHF	TGTGCCAGCAGTTTAAGTAGGGGACTCAATTCACCCCTCCACTTT
.	.	TRBV11-2	TRBJ2-1	CASNGGFYNEQFF	TGTGCCAGCAACGGAGGGTTCTACAATGAGCAGTTCTTC
.	TRBD2	TRBV6-5	TRBJ2-1	CASSYSGLAVNNEQFF	TGTGCCAGCAGTTACTCTGGACTAGCGGTAAACAATGAGCAGTTCTTC
few	.	TRBV19	TRBJ2-7	CASSISVPVREQYF	TGTGCCAGTAGTATAAGCGTCCCAGTCCGCGAGCAGTACTTC
.	TRBD1	TRBV11-3	TRBJ2-7	CASSSEGADEQYF	TGTGCCAGCAGCTCCGAGGGGGCGGACGAGCAGTACTTC
.	.	TRBV7-6	TRBJ2-3	CASSLSLGAIADTQYF	TGTGCCAGCAGCTTAAGTCTGGGGGCTATCGCAGATACGCAGTATTTT
.	TRBD2	TRBV3-1/TRBV3-2	TRBJ2-3	CASSPQSGGHTDTQYF	TGTGCCAGCAGCCCGCAGAGCGGGGGGCACACAGATACGCAGTATTTT
.	TRBD1	TRBV28	TRBJ1-2	CASSFPTGTGKNGYTF	TGTGCCAGCAGTTTCCCCACCGGGACAGGGAAGAACGGCTACACCTTC
.	TRBD2	TRBV4-2	TRBJ2-2	CASSPGTSGTNTGELFF	TGTGCCAGCAGCCCCGGGACTAGCGGAACGAACACCGGGGAGCTGTTTTTT
few	TRBD2	TRBV28	TRBJ2-1	CASSLFHLAGEQFF	TGTGCCAGCAGTCTTTTTCATCTAGCGGGTGAGCAGTTCTTC
few	.	TRBV11-2	TRBJ2-1	CASSSPFRGDNEQFF	TGTGCCAGCAGCTCACCCTTTAGGGGCGACAATGAGCAGTTCTTC
once	TRBD2	TRBV30	TRBJ2-7	CAWSRGRHSYEQYF	TGTGCCTGGAGTCGCGGGAGACACTCCTACGAGCAGTACTTC
.	.	TRBV6-2/TRBV6-3	TRBJ2-5	CASSYMRDSGTQYF	TGTGCCAGCAGTTACATGAGGGATTCTGGGACCCAGTACTTC
.	TRBD1	TRBV6-6	TRBJ1-3	CASSYYRTGENTIYF	TGTGCCAGCAGTTACTACCGAACAGGGGAAAACACCATATATTTT
.	.	TRBV3-1/TRBV3-2	TRBJ1-1	CAVTTRGLLMNTEAFF	TGTGCCGTCACAACTCGCGGCCTTTTAATGAACACTGAAGCTTTCTTT
few	.	TRBV2	TRBJ1-2	CASTKRRQDGYTF	TGTGCCAGCACCAAGCGTCGACAGGATGGCTACACCTTC